The source of this TCR beta chain is a study of blood T cell repertoires in COVID-19. Study information: From T cells, B-cell-depleted T cells, or PBMCs came the material, which was cDNA or gDNA.

Per the germline V gene, CDR1 is SGHTA and CDR2 is FQGNSA. V was shortened by 1 base and J by 6 bases, with 12 bases between the two germline ends. The CDR3 totals 15 residues. The method was immunoSEQ multiplex PCR; TCRdb's version includes in-frame clones alone and lacks a portion of them. The sample has tens of thousands of clones, around three quarters seen once; the top ten hold 20% to 25%. The receptor was derived from a woman aged 55-70 years in a cohort sampled during active or convalescent COVID-19. The chain has TRBV7-2 and TRBJ2-2; D perhaps matches TRBD1 (5 bases). Sample: peripheral blood. In nucleotides, the CDR3 is TGTGCCAGCAGCTTAGAAGGGGCAGGTTCCGGGGAGCTGTTTTTT. This codes for CASSLEGAGSGELFF.